This passage covers 6 T cell receptor beta chains from one sample sequenced in a study of T cells in Graves' hyperthyroidism and ophthalmopathy. Amplified TCR beta CDR3 regions derived from RNA transcripts. The HTBI set primed first-round TCR CDR3 RT-PCR. TCRdb fed the multiplex PCR reads into MiXCR, producing one record per CDR3 protein. The table has over 300,000 distinct CDR3 sequences, around 14% seen once. Source material: blood. Receptors were obtained from a woman in her sixties with Graves' hyperthyroidism.

This clonotype was recorded many times. The V call is TRBV3-1, the J call TRBJ1-4, with TRBD1 identical over 8 bases. The germline V gene has CDR1 LGHDT and CDR2 YNNKEL (reference sequence). The CDR3 runs to 14 residues. J gave up 4 bases and V 4 bases, and 2 bases lay outside the gene matches. CDR3 nucleotides: TGTGCCAGCAGCCCGACAGGGGTTAATGAAAAACTGTTTTTT. Its translation: CASSPTGVNEKLFF.

This clonotype has a count of ten or more. The V and J genes are TRBV11-3 and TRBJ2-7; D is unclear. The CDR3 has 13 amino acids. The germline V gene has CDR1 SGHNT and CDR2 YENEEA. Between the trimmed V and J ends, which lost 3 bases and 3 bases, there was a span of 9 bases. DNA of the CDR3: TGTGCCAGCAGCTTGGGAAAATACTACGAGCAGTACTTC. Amino acids: CASSLGKYYEQYF.

This clonotype was recorded many times. The chain is built from TRBV18 and TRBJ2-3, with 7 nucleotides matching TRBD1. This CDR3 region has 18 residues. Looked up from germline, CDR1 is KGHSH and CDR2 is LQKENI. With 0 bases clipped from V and 0 bases from J, the junction kept 9 bases outside the gene matches. Written as DNA, the CDR3 is TGTGCCAGCTCACCACCGGCTCACAGGGGCTCTAGCACAGATACGCAGTATTTT. This translates into CASSPPAHRGSSTDTQYF.

This clonotype was detected many times. V is TRBV20-1 and J is TRBJ2-1; 11 positions agree with TRBD2. V gave up 3 bases and J gave up 3 bases; unmatched junction bases: 1. This CDR3 spans 14 amino acids. Germline V CDR1 and CDR2: DFQATT, SNEGSKA (reference sequence). The CDR3 bases are TGCAGTGCTAGTACTAGCGGGAGCTACAATGAGCAGTTCTTC. As protein: CSASTSGSYNEQFF.

The gene calls are TRBV19 and TRBJ1-5; 7 bases are shared with TRBD1. J was trimmed by 6 bases and V by 7 bases; bases with no gene match: 15. The germline CDR1 and CDR2 sequences are LNHDA and SQIVND (reference sequence). CDR3 length equals 16 residues. Here the CDR3 DNA reads TGTGCCAGTATCAAGTCTGGCAGGGGGATTGTTCAGCCCCAGCATTTT. This translates into CASIKSGRGIVQPQHF. The full variable domain, its missing parts supplied by reference TRBV19 and TRBJ1-5, is DGGITQSPKYLFRKEGQNVTLSCEQNLNHDAMYWYRQDPGQGLRLIYYSQIVNDFQKGDIAEGYSVSREKKESFPLTVTSAQKNPTAFYLCASIKSGRGIVQPQHFGDGTRLSIL.

This clonotype has a handful of counts. The chain carries TRBV3-1 and TRBJ2-1, with D possibly matching TRBD2 (5 bases). Germline V lookup: CDR1 LGHDT, CDR2 YNNKEL (reference sequence). V was trimmed by 1 base and J by 6 bases, leaving 13 bases between them. This CDR3 is 15 amino acids long. CDR3 loop: CASSQATSISNEQFF. The CDR3 DNA is TGTGCCAGCAGCCAAGCTACTAGTATCTCCAATGAGCAGTTCTTC.